This T cell receptor beta chain was found in a study of T cells after posttransplantation cyclophosphamide. TCRdb's copy holds only in-frame clones and misses some; the assay was immunoSEQ multiplex PCR. The sample shows about 20,000 clones, approximately 90% of them seen only once. For this clone: Its target is unknown.

Whole-study results and caveats: Recipient CMV seropositivity and CMV reactivation strongly tracked TRB clonality. Blood and skin or GI T cell repertoires showed limited TRB overlap.

Trimming stripped 3 bases from V and 8 bases from J, with 13 bases between. CDR3 length equals 13 residues. Germline V gene sequence: CDR1 SGHTA, CDR2 FQGTGA. Treatment was busulfan-fludarabine conditioning, a marrow graft, and cyclophosphamide on days +3 and +4. The sequence was collected from a female patient aged 40-50 years who received an allogeneic stem cell transplant from a related donor, was CMV-positive, and had no GVHD. Some T cells may be graft donor cells. The input for sequencing was PBMCs, taken after allogeneic stem cell transplant with posttransplant cyclophosphamide. The rearrangement uses TRBV7-3 and TRBJ1-2; no clear D. This CDR3 reads CASSLVGDSGYTF. The CDR3, as DNA: TGTGCCAGCAGCTTGGTTGGAGACTCCGGCTACACCTTC.